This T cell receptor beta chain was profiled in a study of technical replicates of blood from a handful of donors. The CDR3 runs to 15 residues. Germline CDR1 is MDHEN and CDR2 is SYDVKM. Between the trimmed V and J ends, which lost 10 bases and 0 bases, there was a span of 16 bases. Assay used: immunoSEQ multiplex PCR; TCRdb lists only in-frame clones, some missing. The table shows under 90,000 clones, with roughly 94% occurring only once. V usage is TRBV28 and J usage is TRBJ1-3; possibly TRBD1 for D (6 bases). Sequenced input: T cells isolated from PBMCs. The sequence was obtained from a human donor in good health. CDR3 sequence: CATDQQGYSGNTIYF. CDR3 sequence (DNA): TGTGCCACTGATCAACAGGGCTACTCTGGAAACACCATATATTTT.